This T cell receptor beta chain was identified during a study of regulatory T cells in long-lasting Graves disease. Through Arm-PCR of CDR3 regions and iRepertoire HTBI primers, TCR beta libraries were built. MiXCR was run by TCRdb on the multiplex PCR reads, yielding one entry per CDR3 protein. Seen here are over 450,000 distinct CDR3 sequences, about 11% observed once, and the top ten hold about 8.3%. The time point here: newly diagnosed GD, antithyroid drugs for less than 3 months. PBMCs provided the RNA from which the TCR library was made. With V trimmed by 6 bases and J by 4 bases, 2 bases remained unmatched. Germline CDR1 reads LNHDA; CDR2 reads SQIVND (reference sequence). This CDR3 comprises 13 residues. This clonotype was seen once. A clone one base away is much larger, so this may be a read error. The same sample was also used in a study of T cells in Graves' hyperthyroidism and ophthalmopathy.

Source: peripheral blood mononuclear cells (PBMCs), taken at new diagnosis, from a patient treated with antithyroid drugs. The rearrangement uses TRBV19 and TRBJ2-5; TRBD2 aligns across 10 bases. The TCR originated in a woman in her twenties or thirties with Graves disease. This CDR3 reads CASRRLAGETQYF. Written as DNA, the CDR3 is TGTGCCAGTAGACGACTAGCGGGAGAGACCCAGTACTTC.